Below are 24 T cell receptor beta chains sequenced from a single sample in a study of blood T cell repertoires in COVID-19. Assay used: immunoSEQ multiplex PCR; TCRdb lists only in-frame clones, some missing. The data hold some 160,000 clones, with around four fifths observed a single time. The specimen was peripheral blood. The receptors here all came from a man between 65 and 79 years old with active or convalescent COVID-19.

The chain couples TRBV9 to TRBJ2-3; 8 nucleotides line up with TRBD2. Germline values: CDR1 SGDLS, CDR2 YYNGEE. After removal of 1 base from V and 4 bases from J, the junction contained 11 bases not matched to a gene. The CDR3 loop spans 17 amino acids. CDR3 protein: CASSVMVRGGFSDTQYF. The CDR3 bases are TGTGCCAGCAGCGTAATGGTCCGGGGGGGATTTTCAGATACGCAGTATTTT.

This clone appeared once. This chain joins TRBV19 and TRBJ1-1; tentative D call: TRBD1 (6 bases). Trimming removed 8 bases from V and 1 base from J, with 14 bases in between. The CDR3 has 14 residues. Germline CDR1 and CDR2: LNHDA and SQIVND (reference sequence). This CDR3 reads CASSLGTQNTEAFF. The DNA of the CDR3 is TGTGCCAGTTCCCTGGGGACACAGAACACTGAAGCTTTCTTT.

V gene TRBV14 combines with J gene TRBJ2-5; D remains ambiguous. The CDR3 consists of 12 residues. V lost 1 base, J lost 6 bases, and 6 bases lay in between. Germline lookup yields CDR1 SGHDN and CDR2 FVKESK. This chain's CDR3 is CASSQVEKTQYF. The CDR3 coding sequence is TGTGCCAGCAGCCAAGTGGAGAAGACCCAGTACTTC.

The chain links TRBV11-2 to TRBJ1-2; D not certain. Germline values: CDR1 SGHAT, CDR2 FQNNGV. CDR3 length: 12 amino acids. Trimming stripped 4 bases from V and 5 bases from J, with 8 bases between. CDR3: CASSSGVYGYTF. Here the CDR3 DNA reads TGTGCCAGCAGCTCCGGTGTGTATGGCTACACCTTC. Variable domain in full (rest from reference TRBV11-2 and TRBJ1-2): EAGVAQSPRYKIIEKRQSVAFWCNPISGHATLYWYQQILGQGPKLLIQFQNNGVVDDSQLPKDRFSAERLKGVDSTLKIQPAKLEDSAVYLCASSSGVYGYTFGSGTRLTVV.

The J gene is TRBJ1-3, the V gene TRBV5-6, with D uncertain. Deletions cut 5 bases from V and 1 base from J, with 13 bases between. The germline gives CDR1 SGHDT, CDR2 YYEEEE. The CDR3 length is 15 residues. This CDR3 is CASSSVVNSGNTIYF. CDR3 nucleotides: TGTGCCAGCAGTTCGGTCGTTAATTCTGGAAACACCATATATTTT.

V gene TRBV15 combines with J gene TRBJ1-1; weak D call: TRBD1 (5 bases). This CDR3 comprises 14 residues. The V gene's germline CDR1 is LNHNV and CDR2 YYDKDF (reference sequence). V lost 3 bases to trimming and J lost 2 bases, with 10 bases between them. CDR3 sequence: CATSSGHINTEAFF. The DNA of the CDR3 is TGTGCCACCAGCAGTGGACACATTAACACTGAAGCTTTCTTT.

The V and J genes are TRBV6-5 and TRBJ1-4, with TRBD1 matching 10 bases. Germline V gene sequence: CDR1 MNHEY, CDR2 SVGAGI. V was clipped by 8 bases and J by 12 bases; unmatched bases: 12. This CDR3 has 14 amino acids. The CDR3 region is CASESTGGAGELFF. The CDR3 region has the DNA TGTGCCAGCGAATCGACAGGGGGCGCCGGGGAACTGTTTTTT.

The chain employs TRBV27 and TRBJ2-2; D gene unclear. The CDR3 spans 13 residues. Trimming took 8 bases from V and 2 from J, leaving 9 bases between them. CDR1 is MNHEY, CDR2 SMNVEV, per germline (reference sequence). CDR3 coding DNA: TGTGCCAGCGGTAGCCTTAACACCGGGGAGCTGTTTTTT. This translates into CASGSLNTGELFF.

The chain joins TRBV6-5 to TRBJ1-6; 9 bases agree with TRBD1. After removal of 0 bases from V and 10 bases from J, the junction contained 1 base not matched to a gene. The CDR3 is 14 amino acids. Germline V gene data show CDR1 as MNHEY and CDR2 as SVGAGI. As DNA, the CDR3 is TGTGCCAGCAGTTACTCGACAGGGGGGTCACCCCTCCACTTT. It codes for CASSYSTGGSPLHF.

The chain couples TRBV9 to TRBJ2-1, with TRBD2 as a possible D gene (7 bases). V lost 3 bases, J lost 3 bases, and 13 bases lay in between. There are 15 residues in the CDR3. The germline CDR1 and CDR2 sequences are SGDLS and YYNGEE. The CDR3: CASSEGGSIYNEQFF. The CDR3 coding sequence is TGTGCCAGCAGCGAGGGGGGGTCAATCTACAATGAGCAGTTCTTC.

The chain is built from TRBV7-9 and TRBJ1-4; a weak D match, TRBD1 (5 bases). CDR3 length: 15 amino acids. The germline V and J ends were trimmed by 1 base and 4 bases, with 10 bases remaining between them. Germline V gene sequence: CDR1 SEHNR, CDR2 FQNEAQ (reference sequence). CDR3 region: CASSLGQGSNEKLFF. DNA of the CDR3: TGTGCCAGCAGCTTAGGGCAGGGAAGTAATGAAAAACTGTTTTTT. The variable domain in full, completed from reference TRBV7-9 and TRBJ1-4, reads DTGVSQNPRHKITKRGQNVTFRCDPISEHNRLYWYRQTLGQGPEFLTYFQNEAQLEKSRLLSDRFSAERPKGSFSTLEIQRTEQGDSAMYLCASSLGQGSNEKLFFGSGTQLSVL.

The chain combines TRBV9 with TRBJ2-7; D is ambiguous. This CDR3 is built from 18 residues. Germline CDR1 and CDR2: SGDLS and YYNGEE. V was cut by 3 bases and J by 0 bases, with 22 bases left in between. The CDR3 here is CASSAQSSGLGYSYEQYF. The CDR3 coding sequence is TGTGCCAGCAGCGCTCAGAGTAGTGGGCTGGGTTACTCCTACGAGCAGTACTTC.

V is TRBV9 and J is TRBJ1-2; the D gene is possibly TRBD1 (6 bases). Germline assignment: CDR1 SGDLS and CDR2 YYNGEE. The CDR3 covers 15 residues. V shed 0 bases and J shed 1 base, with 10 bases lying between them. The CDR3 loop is CASSVDGTLNYGYTF. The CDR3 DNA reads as TGTGCCAGCAGCGTAGACGGGACACTTAACTATGGCTACACCTTC. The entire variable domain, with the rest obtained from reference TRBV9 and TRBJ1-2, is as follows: DSGVTQTPKHLITATGQRVTLRCSPRSGDLSVYWYQQSLDQGLQFLIQYYNGEERAKGNILERFSAQQFPDLHSELNLSSLELGDSALYFCASSVDGTLNYGYTFGSGTRLTVV.

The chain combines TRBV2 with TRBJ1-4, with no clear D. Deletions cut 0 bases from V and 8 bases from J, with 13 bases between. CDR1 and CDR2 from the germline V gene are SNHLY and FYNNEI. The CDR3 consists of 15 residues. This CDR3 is CASSEAPNGGEKLFF. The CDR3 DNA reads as TGTGCCAGCAGTGAAGCCCCAAACGGCGGGGAAAAACTGTTTTTT.

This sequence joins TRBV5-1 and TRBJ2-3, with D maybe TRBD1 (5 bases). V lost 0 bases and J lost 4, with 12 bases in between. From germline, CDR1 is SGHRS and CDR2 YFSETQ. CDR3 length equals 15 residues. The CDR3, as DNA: TGCGCCAGCAGCTTGGAGACCCTCAGGGCAGATACGCAGTATTTT. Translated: CASSLETLRADTQYF.

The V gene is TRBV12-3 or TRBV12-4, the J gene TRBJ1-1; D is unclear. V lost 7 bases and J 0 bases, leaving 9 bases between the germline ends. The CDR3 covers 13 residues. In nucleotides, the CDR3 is TGTGCCAGCACCCTAGCCATGAACACTGAAGCTTTCTTT. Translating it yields CASTLAMNTEAFF.

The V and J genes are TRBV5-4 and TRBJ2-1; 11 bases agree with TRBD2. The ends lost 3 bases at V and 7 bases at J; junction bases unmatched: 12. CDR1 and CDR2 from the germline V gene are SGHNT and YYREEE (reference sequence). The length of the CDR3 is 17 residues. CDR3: CASSSRINSGGANEQFF. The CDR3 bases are TGTGCCAGCAGCTCCCGGATCAATAGCGGGGGGGCAAATGAGCAGTTCTTC.

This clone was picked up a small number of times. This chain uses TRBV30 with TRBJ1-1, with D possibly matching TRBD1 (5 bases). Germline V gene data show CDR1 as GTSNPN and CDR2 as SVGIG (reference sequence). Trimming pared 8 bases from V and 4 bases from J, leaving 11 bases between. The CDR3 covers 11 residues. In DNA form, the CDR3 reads TGTGCCGGCGGGGGAGTCACTGAAGCTTTCTTT. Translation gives CAGGGVTEAFF.

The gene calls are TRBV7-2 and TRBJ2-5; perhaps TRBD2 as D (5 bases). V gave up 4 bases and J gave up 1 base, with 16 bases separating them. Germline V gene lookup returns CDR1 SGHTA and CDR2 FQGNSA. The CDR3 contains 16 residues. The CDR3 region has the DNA TGTGCCAGCAGCTCCCCCGGGATCTCGACCCAAGAGACCCAGTACTTC. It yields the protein CASSSPGISTQETQYF.

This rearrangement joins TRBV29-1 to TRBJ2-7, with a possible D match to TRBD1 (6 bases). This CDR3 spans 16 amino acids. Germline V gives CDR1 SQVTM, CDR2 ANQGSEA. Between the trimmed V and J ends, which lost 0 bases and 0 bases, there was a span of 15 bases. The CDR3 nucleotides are TGCAGCGTTGAAGACCGCACAGGGACGAGCTCCTACGAGCAGTACTTC. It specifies CSVEDRTGTSSYEQYF.

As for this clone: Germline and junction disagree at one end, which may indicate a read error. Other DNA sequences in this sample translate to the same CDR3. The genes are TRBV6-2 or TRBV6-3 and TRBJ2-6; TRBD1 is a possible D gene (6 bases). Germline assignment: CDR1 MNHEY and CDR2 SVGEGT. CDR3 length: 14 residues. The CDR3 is CASSGTTGANVLTF. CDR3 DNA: TGCGCCAGCAGTGGGACAACTGGGGCCAACGTCCTGACTTTC.

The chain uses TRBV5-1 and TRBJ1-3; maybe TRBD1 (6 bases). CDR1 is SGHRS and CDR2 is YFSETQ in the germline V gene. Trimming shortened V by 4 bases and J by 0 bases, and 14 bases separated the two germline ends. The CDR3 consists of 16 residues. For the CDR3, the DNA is TGCGCCAGCAGCCCGAACAGGGCGAGCTCTGGAAACACCATATATTTT. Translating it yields CASSPNRASSGNTIYF.

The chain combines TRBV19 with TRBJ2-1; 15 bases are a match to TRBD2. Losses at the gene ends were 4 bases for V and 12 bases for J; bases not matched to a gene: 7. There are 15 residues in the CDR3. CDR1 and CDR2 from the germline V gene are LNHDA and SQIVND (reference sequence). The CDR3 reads CASSTGLAGGWGQFF. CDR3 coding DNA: TGTGCCAGTAGTACGGGACTAGCGGGGGGATGGGGGCAGTTCTTC.

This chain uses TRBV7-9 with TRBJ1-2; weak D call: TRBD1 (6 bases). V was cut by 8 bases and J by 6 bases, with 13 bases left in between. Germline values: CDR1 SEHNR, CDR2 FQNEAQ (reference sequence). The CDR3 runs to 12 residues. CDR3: CASVRGSDGYTF. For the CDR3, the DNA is TGTGCCAGCGTAAGGGGGTCGGATGGCTACACCTTC.